Detailed here is one TCR beta chain. Its antigen is unknown. This sample was taken from a study of T cell repertoires in cytomegalovirus infection. Turning to the study itself: Matching HLA type, along with CMV infection, was indicated by public TCR beta signatures. Study-level findings and limits: Summed frequency of public TCR beta families distinguished CMV carriers with the relevant HLA. The ex vivo response showed dominance by HLA-C-restricted CMV-specific TCR beta clonotypes.

Germline assignment: CDR1 KGHSH and CDR2 LQKENI. Trimming removed 1 base at V and 2 bases at J, with 7 bases between. The CDR3 has 14 amino acids. Via MiXCR, TCRdb re-called the reads, giving one row per CDR3 protein. Among some 310,000 distinct CDR3 sequences listed, 20% to 25% were seen once. Material: cultured PBMCs, obtained from culture after CMV antigen stimulation. The V and J genes are TRBV18 and TRBJ2-3; no reliable D call. The clonotype was recovered from a human donor in good health (CMV status not recorded). Some clones in this sample may be carry-over from other donors' samples. DNA of the CDR3: TGTGCCAGCTCACCACTCCGGTCCACAGATACGCAGTATTTT. Translation gives CASSPLRSTDTQYF.